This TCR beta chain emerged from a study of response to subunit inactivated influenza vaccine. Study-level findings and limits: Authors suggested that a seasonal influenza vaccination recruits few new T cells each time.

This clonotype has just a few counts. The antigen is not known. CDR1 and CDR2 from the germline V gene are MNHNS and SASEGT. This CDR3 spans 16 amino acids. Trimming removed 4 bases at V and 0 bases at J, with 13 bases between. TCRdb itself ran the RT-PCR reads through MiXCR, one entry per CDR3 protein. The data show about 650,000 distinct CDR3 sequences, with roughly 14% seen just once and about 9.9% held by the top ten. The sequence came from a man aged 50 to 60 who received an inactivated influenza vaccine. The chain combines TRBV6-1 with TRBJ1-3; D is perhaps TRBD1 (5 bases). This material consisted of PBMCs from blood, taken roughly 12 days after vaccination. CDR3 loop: CASSAGQISSGNTIYF. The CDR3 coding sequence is TGTGCCAGCAGTGCCGGACAAATAAGCTCTGGAAACACCATATATTTT.